This TCR beta chain was observed in a study of blood T cell repertoires in COVID-19. Recruitment covered about 25 US areas and drew participants whose ages spanned about 18 to 90 years. Participants' reported clinical history set cohort assignment. Study processing details: Reference gene primers were amplified, and this amplification served to estimate nucleated cell counts. The table came from immunoSEQ multiplex PCR; TCRdb's copy has only in-frame clones and leaves some out. That table supplies the V and J calls and clone size; D and trimming were determined from the DNA. This sample has roughly 230,000 clones, with around 87% found just once. The CDR3 length is 12 residues. The V end was cut by 4 bases, the J end by 6 bases, with 9 bases between. Looked up from germline, CDR1 is SGHRS and CDR2 is YFSETQ. The count of this clone is one.

The clonotype originates from a man aged 25 to 45 in a cohort exposed to, infected with or recovered from COVID-19 (not recorded which). The sample comprised PBMCs or T cells enriched from blood (not recorded which). V usage is TRBV5-1 and J usage is TRBJ2-3; tentatively, D is TRBD2 (5 bases). CDR3 coding DNA: TGCGCCAGCAGCCCCAGGAGGGATACGCAGTATTTT. It is translated as CASSPRRDTQYF.